This T cell receptor beta chain derives from a study of beta chain features in type 1 diabetes. Study-wide context: Across every sample, 107,917,701 sorted cells were examined in total.

The authors reverse transcribed all of the isolated RNA, so sequencing captured expressed TCRB transcripts. The data were produced by immunoSEQ multiplex PCR, yet TCRdb's version contains in-frame clones alone and is incomplete. The sample yields about 300,000 clones, roughly 13% seen once. CDR1 is GTSNPN and CDR2 is SVGIG in the germline V gene (reference sequence). The CDR3 runs to 14 residues. The V end lost 4 bases, the J end lost 4 bases, and 15 bases lay between the germline ends. Whole-study results and caveats: The study found moderately but significantly shorter TCRB CDR3s in all four CD4+ subsets of Type 1 diabetes patients. Within patients, naive, central memory and Treg TCRB repertoires seemed more similar than within healthy donors. Among type 1 diabetes patients, VDJ junctions had fewer insertions and more deletions. Using cDNA template may skew counts toward highly expressing activated cells.

This clone was seen more than once but under ten times. As yet, its antigen is unknown. This receptor was taken from a woman aged 18-29 years with type 1 diabetes. The J gene is TRBJ2-3, the V gene TRBV30; the D gene is possibly TRBD1 (6 bases). Material: naive CD4+ T cells from blood. CDR3 DNA sequence: TGTGCCTGGATGCGCAGGGGATTAGCAGATACGCAGTATTTT. Translated, it gives CAWMRRGLADTQYF.